This T cell receptor (beta chain) was obtained from a study of blood T cell repertoires in COVID-19. At the level of the study: Collection of acute and convalescent COVID-19 samples took place in the United States, Italy and Spain.

Germline loops: CDR1 SGHRS, CDR2 YFSETQ. With 1 base removed from V and 4 bases from J, the gap between germline ends came to 6 bases. There are 13 residues in the CDR3. Data came from immunoSEQ multiplex PCR; TCRdb stores just in-frame clones and leaves some out. The table has under 500,000 clones, roughly nine tenths seen once. The specimen sequenced was PBMCs or T cells enriched from blood (not recorded which). The rearrangement uses TRBV5-1 and TRBJ2-1; unclear D gene. This sequence was found in a woman younger than 35 with acute COVID-19. The CDR3 DNA reads as TGCGCCAGCAGCTTGACAGCATACAATGAGCAGTTCTTC. It specifies CASSLTAYNEQFF.